The 12 T cell receptor beta chains presented below share a single source sample, sequenced in a study of T cells in Graves' hyperthyroidism and ophthalmopathy. Amplified regions were TCR beta CDR3 sequences from RNA transcripts. HTBI primers were the set used in a first-round RT-PCR of the TCR CDR3. TCRdb passed the multiplex PCR reads through MiXCR, listing each CDR3 protein once. The table has about 700,000 distinct CDR3 sequences, 11% to 15% seen once. The sample comprised blood. The receptors stem from a woman in her late teens or twenties with Graves' hyperthyroidism.

This clonotype was seen ten or more times. J is TRBJ1-1 and V is TRBV2; no firm D call. The V gene lost 1 base and the J gene lost 2 bases, with 11 bases spanning the gap. The CDR3 sequence is 15 residues long. Germline V gives CDR1 SNHLY, CDR2 FYNNEI. CDR3 sequence reads: CASSEGIRPNTEAFF. CDR3 nucleotide sequence: TGTGCCAGCAGTGAAGGCATCCGGCCCAACACTGAAGCTTTCTTT.

This sequence joins TRBV7-9 and TRBJ2-1, with 8 bases identical to TRBD1. Germline V gene data show CDR1 as SEHNR and CDR2 as FQNEAQ (reference sequence). V lost 5 bases and J lost 4; bases outside the gene matches: 13. This CDR3 is 17 amino acids long. The CDR3 DNA is TGTGCCAGCAGCCAATTACCCTCCGGGACAGGTTACAATGAGCAGTTCTTC. As protein: CASSQLPSGTGYNEQFF.

There are many counts of this clonotype. The chain combines TRBV6-1 with TRBJ2-1; 10 nucleotides line up with TRBD1. Germline CDR1 MNHNS, CDR2 SASEGT. After removal of 3 bases from V and 8 bases from J, the junction contained 7 bases not matched to a gene. This CDR3 is built from 15 residues. The CDR3 nucleotides are TGTGCCAGCAGTGACCGGGACAGGGGAATCGATGAGCAGTTCTTC. The encoded protein is CASSDRDRGIDEQFF.

The chain joins TRBV14 to TRBJ2-7, with D perhaps being TRBD1 or TRBD2 (5 bases each). The CDR3 is made up of 11 amino acids. Germline CDR1 SGHDN, CDR2 FVKESK. V gave up 4 bases and J gave up 11 bases, with 12 bases separating them. The CDR3 sequence is CASSPGTEKYF. The CDR3 DNA follows: TGTGCCAGCAGCCCCGGGACGGAGAAGTACTTC.

In this sample, this clonotype turned up many times. The chain links TRBV27 to TRBJ2-7; D ambiguous. V dropped 1 base and J dropped 1 base, with 8 bases sitting between them. The germline CDR1 and CDR2 sequences are MNHEY and SMNVEV (reference sequence). The CDR3 loop spans 14 amino acids. The CDR3 nucleotides are TGTGCCAGCAGTTTATATGGGGATTCCTACGAGCAGTACTTC. It codes for CASSLYGDSYEQYF.

As to this clonotype: Sequence at one end of the junction differs from germline and may be a read error. This chain links TRBV28 with TRBJ1-2; D is unresolved. The CDR3 runs 11 residues. Per the germline V gene, CDR1 is MDHEN and CDR2 is SYDVKM. CDR3: CVSSLRYGYTF. In DNA, the CDR3 is TGTGTCAGCAGTCTTCGGTATGGCTACACCTTC.

This clonotype came up a few times. V is TRBV5-6 and J is TRBJ1-2, with D hard to call. Germline V gene sequence: CDR1 SGHDT, CDR2 YYEEEE. There are 11 residues in the CDR3. The V and J ends lost 1 base and 7 bases respectively, with 5 bases between them. In nucleotides, the CDR3 is TGTGCCAGCAGCTTGCGTTCTGGCTACACCTTC. Protein: CASSLRSGYTF. The whole variable domain, remainder taken from reference TRBV5-6 and TRBJ1-2, is DAGVTQSPTHLIKTRGQQVTLRCSPKSGHDTVSWYQQALGQGPQFIFQYYEEEERQRGNFPDRFSGHQFPNYSSELNVNALLLGDSALYLCASSLRSGYTFGSGTRLTVV.

This clonotype was counted ten times or more. J is TRBJ1-1 and V is TRBV7-9, with D perhaps matching TRBD1 (6 bases). The CDR3 consists of 13 residues. Germline V gene data show CDR1 as SEHNR and CDR2 as FQNEAQ (reference sequence). Between the trimmed V and J ends, which lost 4 bases and 1 base, there was a span of 7 bases. CDR3 region: CASSSDRNTEAFF. For the CDR3, the DNA is TGTGCCAGCAGCTCGGACAGGAACACTGAAGCTTTCTTT.

The rearrangement links TRBV10-3 to TRBJ2-1, with TRBD2 identical over 7 bases. There are 15 residues in the CDR3. In germline, CDR1 is ENHRY, CDR2 SYGVKD. J lost 6 bases, V lost 0 bases, and 5 bases had no gene match. CDR3 nucleotide sequence: TGTGCCATCAGTGAGTCGGGGGAGGGCCGCAATGAGCAGTTCTTC. Encoded protein: CAISESGEGRNEQFF.

This clonotype was counted many times. The V call is TRBV6-1, the J call TRBJ2-1, with TRBD2 identical over 7 bases. Trimming cost V 5 bases and J 3 bases; bases outside gene matches: 10. Germline CDR1 is MNHNS and CDR2 is SASEGT. The CDR3 spans 16 residues. Written as DNA, the CDR3 is TGTGCCAGCAGTTTCCTTCAGCGGGGAATCTACAATGAGCAGTTCTTC. It yields the protein CASSFLQRGIYNEQFF.

The chain joins TRBV2 to TRBJ2-7; the match to TRBD2 covers 11 bases. The germline V gene encodes CDR1 SNHLY and CDR2 FYNNEI. Trimming removed 4 bases from V and 2 bases from J; junction bases left unmatched: 7. The CDR3 is 16 amino acids. This chain's CDR3 is CASSGLAGRTTYEQYF. In DNA, the CDR3 is TGTGCCAGCAGTGGACTAGCGGGACGCACAACCTACGAGCAGTACTTC.

The V call is TRBV6-5, the J call TRBJ1-1; TRBD1 is a possible D gene (5 bases). Per the germline V gene, CDR1 is MNHEY and CDR2 is SVGAGI. The CDR3 runs 17 residues. V was shortened by 0 bases and J by 1 base, with 15 bases between the two germline ends. CDR3 in amino acids: CASSYSKTGRANTEAFF. The CDR3 nucleotides are TGTGCCAGCAGTTACTCGAAGACGGGACGGGCGAACACTGAAGCTTTCTTT.